This T cell receptor beta chain was obtained from a study of blood T cell repertoires in COVID-19. Study-wide background: Sites across the United States, Italy and Spain contributed samples from acute and convalescent COVID-19. In each case, the material was cDNA or gDNA derived from T cells, B-cell-depleted T cells, or PBMCs.

Seattle cases were enrolled at active infection and followed longitudinally. As originally analysed: Cell counts per sample came from amplifying reference gene primers. Using immunoSEQ multiplex PCR, the repertoire was profiled, and TCRdb retains in-frame clones only, with some absent. Clone size and V and J calls were adopted from that table, with D and trimming inferred from the DNA. The sample yields about 76,000 clones, approximately 85% seen once. Sequences were obtained from peripheral blood. This receptor was taken from a man in his sixties with COVID-19, enrolled during active disease.

DNA of the CDR3: TGTGCCAGCAGTTACTCCACATACTCTGGAAACACCATATATTTT. Residues: CASSYSTYSGNTIYF. The chain uses TRBV6-5 and TRBJ1-3, with D unclear. Trimming took off 0 bases at V and 0 bases at J, with 6 bases between the two ends. Germline V gene sequence: CDR1 MNHEY, CDR2 SVGAGI. The length of the CDR3 is 15 residues.